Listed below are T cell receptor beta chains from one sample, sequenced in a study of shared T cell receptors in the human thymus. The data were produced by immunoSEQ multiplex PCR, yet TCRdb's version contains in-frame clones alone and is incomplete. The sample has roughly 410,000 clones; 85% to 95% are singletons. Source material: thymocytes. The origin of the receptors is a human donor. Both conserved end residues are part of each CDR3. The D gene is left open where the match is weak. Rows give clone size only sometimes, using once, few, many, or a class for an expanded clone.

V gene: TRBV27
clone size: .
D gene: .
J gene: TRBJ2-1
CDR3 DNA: TGTGCCAGCAGTCCTCCAGGGTTCTACAATGAGCAGTTCTTC
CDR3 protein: CASSPPGFYNEQFF

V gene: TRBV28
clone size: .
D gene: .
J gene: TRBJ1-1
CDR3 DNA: TGTGCCAGCAGTAAAACCCAGTACAGGGTCGAAAGGGGGAACGCTGAAGCTTTCTTT
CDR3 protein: CASSKTQYRVERGNAEAFF

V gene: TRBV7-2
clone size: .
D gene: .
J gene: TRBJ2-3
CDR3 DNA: TGTGCCAGCTCCAGTGGGGGAGATACGCAGTATTTT
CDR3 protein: CASSSGGDTQYF

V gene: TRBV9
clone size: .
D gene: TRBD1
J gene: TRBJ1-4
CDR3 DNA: TGTGCCAGCAGCGCCCACAGGGGATCGGGATCGAGGGATGCAACTAATGAAAAACTGTTTTTT
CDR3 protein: CASSAHRGSGSRDATNEKLFF

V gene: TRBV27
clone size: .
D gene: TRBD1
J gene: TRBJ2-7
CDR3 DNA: TGTGCCAGCAGTTCCGGACAGGGATTCTCCTACGAGCAGTACTTC
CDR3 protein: CASSSGQGFSYEQYF

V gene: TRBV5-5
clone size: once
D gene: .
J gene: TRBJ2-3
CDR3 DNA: TGTGCCAGCAGCTTGAAGACCGCAGATACGCAGTATTTT
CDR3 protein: CASSLKTADTQYF

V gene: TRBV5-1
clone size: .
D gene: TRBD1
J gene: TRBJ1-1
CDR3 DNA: TGCGCCAGCAGCCTCAGGAGACAGGGAATCACTGAAGCTTTCTTT
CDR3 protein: CASSLRRQGITEAFF

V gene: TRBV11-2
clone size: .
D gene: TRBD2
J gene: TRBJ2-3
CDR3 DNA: TGTGCCAGCAGCTTCCGGGACCCCGGGCTAGCGGAGCGCACAGATACGCAGTATTTT
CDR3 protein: CASSFRDPGLAERTDTQYF

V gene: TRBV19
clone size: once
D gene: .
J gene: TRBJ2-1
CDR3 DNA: TGTGCCAGCGAGTCATCACGCGGGCATACCTACAATGAGCAGTTCTTC
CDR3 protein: CASESSRGHTYNEQFF

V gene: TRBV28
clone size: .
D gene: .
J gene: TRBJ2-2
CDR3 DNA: TGTGCCTGTCGGTATAGAACGAACACCGGGGAGCTGTTTTTT
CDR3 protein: CACRYRTNTGELFF

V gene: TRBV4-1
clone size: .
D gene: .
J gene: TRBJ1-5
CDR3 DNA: TGCGCCAGCAGCCACCTTGAAAGGGGCAGGATAAGCAATCAGCCCCAGCATTTT
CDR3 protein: CASSHLERGRISNQPQHF

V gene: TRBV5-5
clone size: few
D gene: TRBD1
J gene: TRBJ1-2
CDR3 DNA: TGTGCCAGCAGCTGGGACAGGAAATATGGCTACACCTTC
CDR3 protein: CASSWDRKYGYTF

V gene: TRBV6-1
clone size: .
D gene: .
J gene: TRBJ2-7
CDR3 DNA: TGTGCCAGCAGCGAAGGGGGAGGCCCCGCCTACGAGCAGTACTTC
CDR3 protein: CASSEGGGPAYEQYF

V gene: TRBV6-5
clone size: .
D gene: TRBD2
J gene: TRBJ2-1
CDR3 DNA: TGTGCCAGCAGTAGGGGGACTAGCCGAAAGAATCGGCAGTTCTTC
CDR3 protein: CASSRGTSRKNRQFF

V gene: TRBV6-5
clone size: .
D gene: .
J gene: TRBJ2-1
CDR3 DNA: TGTGCCAGCAGTTCCCCCGACCTGAGTAATGAGCAGTTCTTC
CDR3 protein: CASSSPDLSNEQFF

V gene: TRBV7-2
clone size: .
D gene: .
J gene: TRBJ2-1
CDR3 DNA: TGTGCCAGCAATTTGGGGACCACTCCCCGGAATGAGCAGTTCTTC
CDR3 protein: CASNLGTTPRNEQFF

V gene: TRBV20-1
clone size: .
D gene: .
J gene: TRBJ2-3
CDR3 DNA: TGCAGTGCTAGCGGCCCAGATACGCAGTATTTT
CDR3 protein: CSASGPDTQYF

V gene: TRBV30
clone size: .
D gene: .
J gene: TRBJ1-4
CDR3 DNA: TGTGCCTTCCACCTACGGGGCCGGGGGAGGATTAATGAAAAACTGTTTTTT
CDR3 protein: CAFHLRGRGRINEKLFF

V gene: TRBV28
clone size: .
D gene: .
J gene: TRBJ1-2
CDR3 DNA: TGTGCCAGCAGTTTATCGCAGGGAGAGATTCTTTCAAGGAGGTCTGATCACACCTTC
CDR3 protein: CASSLSQGEILSRRSDHTF

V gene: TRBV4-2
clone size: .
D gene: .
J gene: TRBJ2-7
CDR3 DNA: TGTGCCAGCAGCCAAGATAGGAGGAGGGCGAAAGGGGGCTACGAGCAGTACTTC
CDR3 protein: CASSQDRRRAKGGYEQYF

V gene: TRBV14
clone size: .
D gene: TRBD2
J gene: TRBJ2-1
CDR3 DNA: TGTGCCAGCAGCCCTTCTCTGCGGGAGCCCTCCTACAATGAGCAGTTCTTC
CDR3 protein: CASSPSLREPSYNEQFF

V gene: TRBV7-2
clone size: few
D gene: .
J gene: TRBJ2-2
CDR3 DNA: TGTGCCAGCAGCCGGAAGCCGGCAGGGCATGTGACCGGGGAGCTGTTTTTT
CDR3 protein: CASSRKPAGHVTGELFF

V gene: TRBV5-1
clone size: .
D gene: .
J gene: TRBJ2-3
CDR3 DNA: TGCGCCAGCAGCTGGGGGGTTGAAGATACGCAGTATTTT
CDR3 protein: CASSWGVEDTQYF

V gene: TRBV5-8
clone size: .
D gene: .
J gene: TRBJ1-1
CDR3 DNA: TGTGCCAGCAGCCCCCTTTTGCAGGCGGGAAGAACTGAAGCTTTCTTT
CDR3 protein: CASSPLLQAGRTEAFF

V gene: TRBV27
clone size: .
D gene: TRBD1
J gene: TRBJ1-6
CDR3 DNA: TGTGCCAGCAGTTCATGGACAGGGGGCGATTCACCCCTCCACTTT
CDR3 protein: CASSSWTGGDSPLHF

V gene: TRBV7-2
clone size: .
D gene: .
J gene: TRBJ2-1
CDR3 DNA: TGTGCCAGCAGCCCCCCCGTTGCCCGCCCTTCGACGCAGTTCTTC
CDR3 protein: CASSPPVARPSTQFF

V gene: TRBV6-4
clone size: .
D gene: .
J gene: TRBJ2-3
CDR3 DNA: TGTGCCAGCAGTGTTGGGGGGGGGCGAGCGACAGATACGCAGTATTTT
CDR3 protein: CASSVGGGRATDTQYF

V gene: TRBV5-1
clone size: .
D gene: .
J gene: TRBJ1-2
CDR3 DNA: TGCGCCAGCAGGGAAACAGAGTCTCCCTATGGCTACACCTTC
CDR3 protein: CASRETESPYGYTF

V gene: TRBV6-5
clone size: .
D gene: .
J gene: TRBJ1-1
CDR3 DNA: TGTGCCAGCAGTTACGTAGGAGCTGGGACTGAAGCTTTCTTT
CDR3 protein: CASSYVGAGTEAFF

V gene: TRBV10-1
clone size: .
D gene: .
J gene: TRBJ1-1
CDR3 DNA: TGCGCCAGCAGTGGCGAGGAGGAAGACACTGAAGCTTTCTTT
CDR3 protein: CASSGEEEDTEAFF

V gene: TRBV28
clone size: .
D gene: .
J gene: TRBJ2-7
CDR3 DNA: TGTGCCAGCATCCCCCGCCCCCCGGTGGAGAACGAGCAGTACTTC
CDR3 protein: CASIPRPPVENEQYF

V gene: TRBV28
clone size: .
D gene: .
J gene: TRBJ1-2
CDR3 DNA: TGTGCCAGCAGCCGTAAGGACCCCCACTATGGCTACACCTTC
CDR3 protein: CASSRKDPHYGYTF

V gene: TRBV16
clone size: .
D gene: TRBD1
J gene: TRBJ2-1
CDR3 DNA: TGTGCCAGCAGCCTCTTCCGGGACAGGGGGCTCTGGGGACGGAGCAATGAGCAGTTCTTC
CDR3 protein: CASSLFRDRGLWGRSNEQFF

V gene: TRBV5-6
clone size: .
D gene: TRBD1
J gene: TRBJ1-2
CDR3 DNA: TGTGCCAGCAGGCCGGGACAGCGCGGCTATGGCTACACCTTC
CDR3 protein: CASRPGQRGYGYTF

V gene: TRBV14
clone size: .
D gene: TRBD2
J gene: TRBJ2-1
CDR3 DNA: TGTGCCAGCAGCCAAGGCGGACTAGCGGTATACAATGAGCAGTTCTTC
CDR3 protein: CASSQGGLAVYNEQFF

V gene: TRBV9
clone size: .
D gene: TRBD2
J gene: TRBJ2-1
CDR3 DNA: TGTGCCAGCAGCATCCCCAGCCCGGGAGGGCGGTACAATGAGCAGTTCTTC
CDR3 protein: CASSIPSPGGRYNEQFF

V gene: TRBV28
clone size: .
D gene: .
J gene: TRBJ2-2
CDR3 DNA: TGTGCCAGCAGTTTGGGATTCACCGTCAACACCGGGGAGCTGTTTTTT
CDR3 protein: CASSLGFTVNTGELFF

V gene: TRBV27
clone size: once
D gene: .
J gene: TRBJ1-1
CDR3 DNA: TGTGCCAGCAGTTCCCGTACGGTCCCGGGCACTGAAGCTTTCTTT
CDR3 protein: CASSSRTVPGTEAFF

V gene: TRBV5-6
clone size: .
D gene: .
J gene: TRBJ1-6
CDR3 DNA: TGTGCCAGCGCAGAACCGGGTACGAGGAGTTCACCCCTCCACTTT
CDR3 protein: CASAEPGTRSSPLHF

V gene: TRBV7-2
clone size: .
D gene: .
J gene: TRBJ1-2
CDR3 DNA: TGTGCCAGCAGCTTACGGGGGGGGAACTATGGCTACACCTTC
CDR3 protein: CASSLRGGNYGYTF

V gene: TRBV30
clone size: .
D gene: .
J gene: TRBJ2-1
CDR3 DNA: TGTGCCTGGAGGGGCCCTGACGGGGCTCGCGACAATGAGCAGTTCTTC
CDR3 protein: CAWRGPDGARDNEQFF

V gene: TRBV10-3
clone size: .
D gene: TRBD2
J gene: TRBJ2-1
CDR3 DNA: TGTGCCATCAGTGCCATCGGACTAGCGGGAGTGGATGAGCAGTTCTTC
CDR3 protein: CAISAIGLAGVDEQFF

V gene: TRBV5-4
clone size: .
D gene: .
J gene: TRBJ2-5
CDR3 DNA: TGTGCCAGCAGCTCCGATTTTGGGACCCAGTACTTC
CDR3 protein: CASSSDFGTQYF

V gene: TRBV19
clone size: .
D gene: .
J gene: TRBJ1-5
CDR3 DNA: TGTGCCAGTACTGATTACAGCACTAATAGCAATCAGCCCCAGCATTTT
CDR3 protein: CASTDYSTNSNQPQHF

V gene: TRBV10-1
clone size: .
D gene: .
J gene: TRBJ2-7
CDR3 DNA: TGCGCCACGACCCCCAGAAGGAGCTCCTACGAGCAGTACTTC
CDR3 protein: CATTPRRSSYEQYF

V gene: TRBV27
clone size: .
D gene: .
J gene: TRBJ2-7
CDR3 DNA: TGTGCCAGCAACCCTCAGGGAGATTGGAACGAGCAGTACTTC
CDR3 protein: CASNPQGDWNEQYF

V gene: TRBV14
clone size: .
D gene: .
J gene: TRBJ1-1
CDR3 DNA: TGTGCCAGCAGATCTCAAGAGGGGGCTTTCTTT
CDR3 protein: CASRSQEGAFF

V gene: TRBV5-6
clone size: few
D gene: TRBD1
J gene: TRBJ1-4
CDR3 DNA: TGTGCCAGCAGCTTAATGATCCAGGGGGCTTTTCCAACTAATGAAAAACTGTTTTTT
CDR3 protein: CASSLMIQGAFPTNEKLFF

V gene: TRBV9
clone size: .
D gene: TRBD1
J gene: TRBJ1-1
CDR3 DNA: TGTGCCAGCAGCGTAGGTTTCCAGGGGGCGTACACTGAAGCTTTCTTT
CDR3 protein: CASSVGFQGAYTEAFF

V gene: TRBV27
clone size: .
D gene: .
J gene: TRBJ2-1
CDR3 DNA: TGTGCCAGCAGTGGGGGGTTTAGCTCCTACAATGAGCAGTTCTTC
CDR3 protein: CASSGGFSSYNEQFF

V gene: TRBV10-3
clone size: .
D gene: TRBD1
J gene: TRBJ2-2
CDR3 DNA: TGTGCCACCCGAGGGGCCCCACAGGGGGATACCGGGGAGCTGTTTTTT
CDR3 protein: CATRGAPQGDTGELFF

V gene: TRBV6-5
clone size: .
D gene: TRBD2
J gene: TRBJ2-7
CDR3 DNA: TGTGCCACGGGAACGGGGGGATCCTACGAGCAGTACTTC
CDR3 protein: CATGTGGSYEQYF

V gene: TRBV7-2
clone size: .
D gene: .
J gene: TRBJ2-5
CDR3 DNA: TGTGCCAGCAGCTTAGGCCCTAGAGAGACCCAGTACTTC
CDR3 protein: CASSLGPRETQYF

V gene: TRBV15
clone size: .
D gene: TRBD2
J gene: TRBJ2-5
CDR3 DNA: TGTGCCACCAGCAGAGTACCTAGCGGGAAGGAGACCCAGTACTTC
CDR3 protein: CATSRVPSGKETQYF

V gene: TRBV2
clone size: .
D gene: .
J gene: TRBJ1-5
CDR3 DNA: TGTGCCAGCAGATCCGGGGGGGCCGGTCAGCCCCAGCATTTT
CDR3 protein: CASRSGGAGQPQHF

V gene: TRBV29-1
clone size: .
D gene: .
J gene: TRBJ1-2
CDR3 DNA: TGCAGCGTTGAAGGGGAAGGGAACTATGGCTACACCTTC
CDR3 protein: CSVEGEGNYGYTF

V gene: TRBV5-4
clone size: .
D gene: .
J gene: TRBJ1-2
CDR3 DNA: TGTGCCAGCAGCCGCGATTTCGGCTATGGCTACACCTTC
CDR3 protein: CASSRDFGYGYTF